The entry below gives a single TCR beta chain sequence along with its context. Methods used by the authors: Quantification of nucleated cells was approximated via reference gene primer amplification. Sequenced by immunoSEQ multiplex PCR; TCRdb stores in-frame clones only, minus some. V, J and clone size derive from that table, while D and trimming were established from the DNA sequence. The data show about 110,000 clones, roughly 84% seen once. This record belongs to a study of blood T cell repertoires in COVID-19. About the study: Sites across the United States, Italy and Spain contributed samples from acute and convalescent COVID-19. Sources were T cells, B-cell-depleted T cells, or PBMCs; the material itself was cDNA or gDNA.

This receptor was identified in a woman older than 75 with active or convalescent COVID-19. The sequenced sample was peripheral blood.

CDR3 loop: CASSPYREGLYF. CDR3 DNA: TGTGCCAGCAGTCCGTACAGGGAGGGGCTGTACTTC. The chain couples TRBV28 to TRBJ2-7; D is possibly TRBD2 (7 bases). The CDR3 has 12 amino acids. Germline CDR1 reads MDHEN; CDR2 reads SYDVKM. Trimming left V 5 bases short and J 12 bases short, with 17 bases between.